Presented here are 21 T cell receptor beta chains from one specimen sequenced in a study of response to subunit inactivated influenza vaccine listed by TCRdb under 2018. The protocol used for the library was RT-PCR. The data were produced on an Illumina HiSeq 2500. Through fastp at Q25 and MiXCR, TCRdb rebuilt clones from the public reads, retaining in-frame beta chains. All rows with the same CDR3 protein become a single entry with the most common DNA and genes. The sample records about 570,000 distinct CDR3 sequences, approximately 11% of which are singletons. Of the sample, around 10% is held by the ten largest clones. These data are also associated with another study on T cells expressing NK-cell markers. As the second publication notes: TCR beta cDNA libraries were made by 5'RACE template switching that added a universal primer site and unique molecular identifiers.

Material: PBMCs from blood, obtained on the day of vaccination. All receptors derive from a man between 50 and 59 years old who received an inactivated influenza vaccine. Donor details come from another sample of the same person, matched by shared clones.

This clonotype was seen a few times. This chain links TRBV4-1 with TRBJ2-3; 9 bases map to TRBD2. V was pared by 1 base and J by 0 bases, with 8 bases of the junction left unmatched. This CDR3 has 18 residues. The germline V gene encodes CDR1 MGHRA and CDR2 YSYEKL. In DNA, the CDR3 is TGCGCCAGCAGCCAAGGCGGGAGGGCCATCCTTAGCACAGATACGCAGTATTTT. Its protein is CASSQGGRAILSTDTQYF.

This clonotype has just a few counts. This sequence joins TRBV7-9 and TRBJ2-2; no definite D call. The CDR3 contains 13 residues. Deletions cut 4 bases from V and 6 bases from J, with 9 bases between. Germline V gene lookup returns CDR1 SEHNR and CDR2 FQNEAQ (reference sequence). The CDR3 loop reads CASSSLTSGELFF. CDR3 in DNA: TGTGCCAGCAGCTCCTTAACATCCGGGGAGCTGTTTTTT. The complete variable domain, with remaining parts taken from reference TRBV7-9 and TRBJ2-2, reads DTGVSQNPRHKITKRGQNVTFRCDPISEHNRLYWYRQTLGQGPEFLTYFQNEAQLEKSRLLSDRFSAERPKGSFSTLEIQRTEQGDSAMYLCASSSLTSGELFFGEGSRLTVL.

This clonotype was seen ten or more times. In DNA form, the CDR3 reads TGCGCCAGCAGCCCAGAGGATTATTACGAGCAGTACTTC. Translating gives CASSPEDYYEQYF. The V call is TRBV5-1, the J call TRBJ2-7; D uncertain. Germline V gene data show CDR1 as SGHRS and CDR2 as YFSETQ. CDR3 length: 13 amino acids. The V gene lost 4 bases and the J gene lost 4 bases, with 12 bases spanning the gap. Drawing the rest from reference TRBV5-1 and TRBJ2-7, the complete variable domain is KAGVTQTPRYLIKTRGQQVTLSCSPISGHRSVSWYQQTPGQGLQFLFEYFSETQRNKGNFPGRFSGRQFSNSRSEMNVSTLELGDSALYLCASSPEDYYEQYFGPGTRLTVT.

This chain connects TRBV6-2 or TRBV6-3 to TRBJ2-3; D is perhaps TRBD2 (6 bases). The CDR3 is 15 residues long. V was pared by 6 bases and J by 6 bases, with 19 bases between. Germline V gives CDR1 MNHEY, CDR2 SVGEGT. The CDR3 protein is CASRPHGSGVDTQYF. For the CDR3, the DNA is TGTGCCAGCAGACCCCACGGGAGCGGAGTCGATACGCAGTATTTT.

At least ten counts were recorded for this clonotype. The rearrangement uses TRBV20-1 and TRBJ2-7; 10 bases map to TRBD2. CDR1 is DFQATT and CDR2 is SNEGSKA in the germline V gene (reference sequence). Losses at the gene ends were 3 bases for V and 6 bases for J; bases not matched to a gene: 5. CDR3 length: 13 residues. CDR3 sequence reads: CSASLAGDPEQYF. The CDR3 region has the DNA TGCAGTGCTAGTCTAGCGGGAGATCCCGAGCAGTACTTC.

This clonotype appeared many times. V and J are TRBV7-9 and TRBJ1-1, with no clear D. The V and J ends lost 3 bases and 3 bases respectively, with 5 bases between them. This CDR3 has 12 residues. Germline lookup yields CDR1 SEHNR and CDR2 FQNEAQ (reference sequence). CDR3 sequence reads: CASSFGDTEAFF. CDR3 in DNA: TGTGCCAGCAGCTTTGGCGACACTGAAGCTTTCTTT. Combining the CDR3 with reference TRBV7-9 and TRBJ1-1 gives the whole variable domain DTGVSQNPRHKITKRGQNVTFRCDPISEHNRLYWYRQTLGQGPEFLTYFQNEAQLEKSRLLSDRFSAERPKGSFSTLEIQRTEQGDSAMYLCASSFGDTEAFFGQGTRLTVV.

This clonotype has just a few counts. The chain is built from TRBV4-3 and TRBJ2-1, with TRBD1 matching over 9 bases. Germline V gene sequence: CDR1 LGHNA, CDR2 YSLEER. J gave up 7 bases and V 3 bases, and 10 bases lay outside the gene matches. This CDR3 contains 16 residues. The CDR3 nucleotides read TGCGCCAGCAGCCACGACCCGGGACAGGGCGGTAATGAGCAGTTCTTC. Its protein is CASSHDPGQGGNEQFF.

V usage is TRBV7-2 and J usage is TRBJ1-6; 8 bases align to TRBD1. Looked up from germline, CDR1 is SGHTA and CDR2 is FQGNSA. V lost 5 bases to trimming and J lost 6 bases; unmatched junction nucleotides: 9. The CDR3 is 16 residues long. As DNA, the CDR3 is TGTGCCAGCAGCCCGCTCCAGGGGGCTGCTAATTCACCCCTCCACTTT. This encodes CASSPLQGAANSPLHF.

Only a few counts were recorded for this clonotype. This chain connects TRBV15 to TRBJ1-1, with 9 bases matching TRBD1. Germline CDR1 LNHNV, CDR2 YYDKDF (reference sequence). The junction had 13 bases not matched to a gene; V was cut back by 1 base and J by 10 bases. The CDR3 loop spans 16 amino acids. CDR3 in amino acids: CATSRGGLTGGEGAFF. The CDR3 DNA reads as TGTGCCACCAGCAGAGGGGGCCTTACAGGGGGCGAGGGAGCTTTCTTT.

The gene calls are TRBV5-1 and TRBJ2-5; TRBD2 matches at 8 bases. Germline V gene data show CDR1 as SGHRS and CDR2 as YFSETQ. CDR3 length: 17 residues. Germline trimming cut 1 base from V and 5 bases from J; bases unmatched to any gene: 13. The CDR3 DNA reads TGCGCCAGCAGCTTGTATCATCAGCGGGAGAGGGGGGAGACCCAGTACTTC. Encoded protein: CASSLYHQRERGETQYF.

This clonotype occurred many times. The junction does not match germline at one end; this may be a read error. V is TRBV12-3 or TRBV12-4 and J is TRBJ2-1, with 9 bases identical to TRBD2. This CDR3 is built from 15 residues. CDR3 nucleotide sequence: TGCGCCAGCAGCCGTAGCGGGGGCTCCTACAATGAGCAGTTCTTC. It translates to CASSRSGGSYNEQFF.

There are many counts of this clonotype. The chain is built from TRBV12-3 or TRBV12-4 and TRBJ2-1; no reliable D call. The CDR3 covers 12 residues. The ends were cut back, 6 bases at V and 6 bases at J, with 9 bases in the middle. The chain's CDR3 is CASSLYGNEQFF. Written as DNA, the CDR3 is TGTGCCAGCAGCCTCTATGGCAATGAGCAGTTCTTC.

This clonotype was seen a handful of times. The J gene is TRBJ2-2, the V gene TRBV7-8, with D possibly matching TRBD2 (5 bases). CDR1 and CDR2 (germline): SGHVS, FQNEAQ. This CDR3 comprises 17 residues. V was pared by 0 bases and J by 6 bases, with 17 bases between. CDR3 sequence reads: CASSLAGSPSLPGELFF. CDR3 DNA: TGTGCCAGCAGCTTAGCGGGAAGTCCTAGCTTGCCCGGGGAGCTGTTTTTT.

This clonotype was seen at least ten times. The rearrangement joins TRBV28 to TRBJ1-5, with a weak D call TRBD1 (5 bases). CDR1 is MDHEN, CDR2 SYDVKM, per germline. This CDR3 has 15 residues. V lost 10 bases and J 11 bases, leaving 27 bases between the germline ends. CDR3: CATAAGGGISGAQHF. The CDR3 nucleotides read TGTGCCACCGCAGCTGGGGGTGGGATCTCGGGTGCCCAGCATTTT.

This clonotype was picked up many times. The chain is built from TRBV12-3 or TRBV12-4 and TRBJ2-3; D ambiguous. Trimming cost V 3 bases and J 2 bases, with 9 bases left between them. CDR3 length: 14 amino acids. The CDR3 region has the DNA TGTGCCAGCAGTTTTCAGCCGGACACAGATACGCAGTATTTT. Amino acids: CASSFQPDTDTQYF.

This clonotype was picked up many times. This chain links TRBV9 with TRBJ2-7; D may be TRBD1 or TRBD2 (5 bases each). V gave up 0 bases and J gave up 0 bases, with 7 bases separating them. Germline V gene data show CDR1 as SGDLS and CDR2 as YYNGEE. This CDR3 spans 14 amino acids. CDR3 sequence reads: CASSVGGSSYEQYF. CDR3 DNA: TGTGCCAGCAGCGTAGGGGGGAGCTCCTACGAGCAGTACTTC.

This clonotype was detected many times. The chain employs TRBV6-5 and TRBJ2-1; D possibly matches TRBD1 or TRBD2 (5 bases each). CDR3 size: 16 residues. Trimming removed 0 bases from V and 3 bases from J, with 12 bases in between. Germline V gives CDR1 MNHEY, CDR2 SVGAGI. This CDR3 reads CASSYSGRAFYNEQFF. CDR3 nucleotide sequence: TGTGCCAGCAGTTACTCGGGACGCGCGTTCTACAATGAGCAGTTCTTC.

This clonotype came up a few times. This chain connects TRBV12-3 or TRBV12-4 to TRBJ2-2; D may be TRBD2 (6 bases). V was shortened by 4 bases and J by 0 bases, with 9 bases between the two germline ends. CDR3 size: 15 residues. This chain's CDR3 is CASSWDFPNTGELFF. CDR3 sequence (DNA): TGTGCCAGCAGTTGGGACTTTCCGAACACCGGGGAGCTGTTTTTT.

A few counts support this clonotype. V is TRBV18 and J is TRBJ1-1, with 7 bases fitting TRBD1. The CDR3 totals 14 residues. With V trimmed by 4 bases and J by 4 bases, 6 bases remained unmatched. CDR1 and CDR2 from the germline V gene are KGHSH and LQKENI. DNA of the CDR3: TGTGCCAGCTCACGACAGGGCCTAGGCACTGAAGCTTTCTTT. Amino acid sequence: CASSRQGLGTEAFF.

This clonotype showed up just a few times. The rearrangement uses TRBV28 and TRBJ2-7; D gene uncertain. This CDR3 is built from 14 residues. The germline V gene encodes CDR1 MDHEN and CDR2 SYDVKM. The V end was cut by 1 base, the J end by 0 bases, with 7 bases between. The CDR3 nucleotides are TGTGCCAGCAGTTTATTAGGGTACTCCTACGAGCAGTACTTC. It specifies CASSLLGYSYEQYF. Looking up the rest from reference TRBV28 and TRBJ2-7 gives the full variable domain: DVKVTQSSRYLVKRTGEKVFLECVQDMDHENMFWYRQDPGLGLRLIYFSYDVKMKEKGDIPEGYSVSREKKERFSLILESASTNQTSMYLCASSLLGYSYEQYFGPGTRLTVT.

Only a few counts were recorded for this clonotype. The chain joins TRBV7-2 to TRBJ2-7; D gene unclear. This CDR3 has 14 residues. Germline lookup yields CDR1 SGHTA and CDR2 FQGNSA. Between the trimmed V and J ends, which lost 3 bases and 2 bases, there was a span of 11 bases. The CDR3 coding sequence is TGTGCCAGCAGCTTTAGGCGATCCGCCTACGAGCAGTACTTC. It encodes CASSFRRSAYEQYF.